The 13 T cell receptor beta chains below all came from one sample that was sequenced in a study of shared clonotypes between healthy human individuals. Clones were sequenced by immunoSEQ multiplex PCR, and TCRdb holds only the in-frame ones, with some missing. Of a few hundred thousand clones in the sample, about 95% were seen once. Naive CD8 populations comprised CD45RO-negative cells positively selected for CCR7, excluding terminally differentiated effector memory CD45RA+ cells. Sequencing was performed on naive CD8+ T cells sorted from blood. The receptor source for this set is a woman in her 30s in good health.

This clone occurred once. The chain employs TRBV21-1 and TRBJ2-7; the table's D gene call, TRBD1, was not cross checked with the DNA. TRBV21-1 is a documented pseudogene. The CDR3 totals 16 residues. The CDR3 region is CASSTTGLMYSYEQYF. The CDR3, as DNA: TGTGCCAGTTCCACAACAGGGCTAATGTACTCCTACGAGCAGTACTTC.

CDR3 loop: CASSLALGGASYNEQFF. CDR3 coding DNA: TGTGCCAGCAGCTTAGCTTTGGGGGGAGCATCCTACAATGAGCAGTTCTTC. The rearrangement uses TRBV11-2 and TRBJ2-1; TRBD2 is a possible D gene (6 bases). Per germline, CDR1 SGHAT and CDR2 FQNNGV. V lost 1 base and J lost 1, with 14 bases in between. CDR3 size: 17 residues.

The genes are TRBV7-3 and TRBJ2-3; no firm D call. This CDR3 is built from 15 residues. The germline V and J ends were trimmed by 0 bases and 6 bases, with 13 bases remaining between them. Germline lookup yields CDR1 SGHTA and CDR2 FQGTGA. The DNA of the CDR3 is TGTGCCAGCAGCTTAACTTCAGGCCAGGCTGATACGCAGTATTTT. Residues: CASSLTSGQADTQYF.

This clone was seen once. The genes are TRBV5-6 and TRBJ1-1; 8 bases map to TRBD1. With 0 bases clipped from V and 7 bases from J, the junction kept 8 bases outside the gene matches. The CDR3 is 15 residues long. CDR1 and CDR2 from the germline V gene are SGHDT and YYEEEE. In DNA form, the CDR3 reads TGTGCCAGCAGCTTGGCCCGGACAGGGAAGGTTGAAGCTTTCTTT. It is translated as CASSLARTGKVEAFF.

The gene calls are TRBV27 and TRBJ2-1; unclear D gene. Germline CDR1 and CDR2: MNHEY and SMNVEV (reference sequence). Trimming took 2 bases from V and 0 from J, leaving 14 bases between them. CDR3 length: 17 amino acids. The CDR3 loop reads CASSLMYGHHSYNEQFF. CDR3 DNA sequence: TGTGCCAGCAGTTTAATGTACGGCCACCACTCCTACAATGAGCAGTTCTTC.

This chain links TRBV7-9 with TRBJ2-1; D is undetermined. Germline V lookup: CDR1 SEHNR, CDR2 FQNEAQ (reference sequence). CDR3 length: 14 amino acids. Trimming shortened V by 5 bases and J by 5 bases, and 13 bases separated the two germline ends. The CDR3 DNA reads as TGTGCCAGCAGCCCACCTCTCCGAGACAATGAGCAGTTCTTC. It is translated as CASSPPLRDNEQFF.

V is TRBV5-6 and J is TRBJ2-7, with D possibly TRBD1 on 5 matching bases. The V end lost 2 bases, the J end lost 2 bases, and 11 bases lay between the germline ends. The germline CDR1 and CDR2 sequences are SGHDT and YYEEEE. The length of the CDR3 is 14 residues. The CDR3 region is CASSFSAGPYEQYF. CDR3 DNA sequence: TGTGCCAGCAGCTTCTCAGCAGGGCCCTACGAGCAGTACTTC.

This clone occurred once. The chain combines TRBV27 with TRBJ2-5, with D perhaps matching TRBD1 (6 bases). V was clipped by 3 bases and J by 5 bases, with 13 bases between them. Germline CDR1 and CDR2: MNHEY and SMNVEV (reference sequence). The CDR3 covers 14 residues. CDR3 coding DNA: TGTGCCAGCAGTTTCCAGGGGTTTTGGGAGACCCAGTACTTC. This codes for CASSFQGFWETQYF.

V gene TRBV29-1 combines with J gene TRBJ2-3; 8 nucleotides match TRBD2. Trimming removed 6 bases from V and 4 bases from J; junction bases left unmatched: 6. The CDR3 sequence is 13 residues long. Germline V gives CDR1 SQVTM, CDR2 ANQGSEA. The CDR3 DNA is TGCAGCGTGGCGGGACTAGACTCAGATACGCAGTATTTT. This encodes CSVAGLDSDTQYF.

The genes are TRBV27 and TRBJ1-5; D unresolved. V was cut by 1 base and J by 1 base, with 8 bases left in between. The CDR3 spans 15 residues. Germline CDR1 and CDR2: MNHEY and SMNVEV (reference sequence). CDR3 in DNA: TGTGCCAGCAGTTTATACGTACCGAGCAATCAGCCCCAGCATTTT. The encoded protein is CASSLYVPSNQPQHF.

The V and J genes are TRBV28 and TRBJ2-7; D is unclear. The CDR3 is 15 residues long. Germline-derived CDR1 and CDR2 are MDHEN and SYDVKM. DNA of the CDR3: TGTGCTCATAGGGCGCTGGGAAGTCCTTCCTACGAGCAGTACTTC. Translation gives CAHRALGSPSYEQYF. The complete variable domain, with remaining parts taken from reference TRBV28 and TRBJ2-7, reads DVKVTQSSRYLVKRTGEKVFLECVQDMDHENMFWYRQDPGLGLRLIYFSYDVKMKEKGDIPEGYSVSREKKERFSLILESASTNQTSMYLCAHRALGSPSYEQYFGPGTRLTVT.

J is TRBJ2-1 and V is TRBV29-1, with 10 positions matching TRBD2. CDR1 SQVTM and CDR2 ANQGSEA come from the germline V gene. The CDR3 is made up of 15 amino acids. V gave up 7 bases and J gave up 5 bases; unmatched junction bases: 11. The CDR3 loop is CSARGLAGEDNEQFF. The CDR3 DNA is TGCAGCGCAAGGGGCCTAGCGGGAGAAGACAATGAGCAGTTCTTC.

The chain combines TRBV28 with TRBJ2-2; 11 bases match TRBD2. The CDR3 has 17 amino acids. Germline lookup yields CDR1 MDHEN and CDR2 SYDVKM. Trimming at V came to 4 bases and at J to 8 bases, leaving 12 bases not matched to a gene. The CDR3 nucleotides read TGTGCCAGCAGTTCCGGGACTAGCGGTTCCCTTTATGGGGAGCTGTTTTTT. It yields the protein CASSSGTSGSLYGELFF.